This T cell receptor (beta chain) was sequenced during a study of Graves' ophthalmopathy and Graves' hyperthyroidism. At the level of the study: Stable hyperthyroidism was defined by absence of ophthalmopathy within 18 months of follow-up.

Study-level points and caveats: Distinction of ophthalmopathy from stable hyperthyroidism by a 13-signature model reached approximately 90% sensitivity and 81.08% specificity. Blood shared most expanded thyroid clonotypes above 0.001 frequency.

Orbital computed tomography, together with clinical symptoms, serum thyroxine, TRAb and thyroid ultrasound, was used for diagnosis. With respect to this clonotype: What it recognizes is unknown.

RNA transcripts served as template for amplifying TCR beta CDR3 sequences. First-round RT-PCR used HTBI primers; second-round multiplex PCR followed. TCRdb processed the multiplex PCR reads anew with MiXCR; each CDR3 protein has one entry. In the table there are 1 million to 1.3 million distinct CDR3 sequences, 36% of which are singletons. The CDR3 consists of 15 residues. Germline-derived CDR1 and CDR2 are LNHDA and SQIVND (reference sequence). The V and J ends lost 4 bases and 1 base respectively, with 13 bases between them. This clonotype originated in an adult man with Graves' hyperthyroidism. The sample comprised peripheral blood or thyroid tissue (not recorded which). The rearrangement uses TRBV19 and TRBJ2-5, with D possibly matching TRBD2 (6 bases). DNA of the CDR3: TGTGCCAGTAGTACCCGGGACGGGGGCCAAGAGACCCAGTACTTC. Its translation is CASSTRDGGQETQYF.